The 20 T cell receptor beta chains in this list originate from one sample, sequenced in a study of T cell responses to AZD1222 COVID-19 vaccine. Here immunoSEQ multiplex PCR was the method, and the copy in TCRdb shows in-frame clones only, minus some. The table has 120,000 to 150,000 clones, more than 70% seen once; the top ten hold approximately 2.1%. Sequencing was performed on peripheral blood, taken on day 0 of AZD1222 vaccination. All receptors derive from an adult in good health.

This sequence joins TRBV29-1 and TRBJ1-5; tentatively, D is TRBD1 (5 bases). CDR1 and CDR2 from the germline V gene are SQVTM and ANQGSEA. V lost 7 bases and J lost 3, with 10 bases in between. The length of the CDR3 is 12 residues. CDR3 residues: CSAREVNQPQHF. DNA of the CDR3: TGCAGCGCCAGGGAGGTCAATCAGCCCCAGCATTTT. Full variable domain (outside the CDR3, taken from reference TRBV29-1 and TRBJ1-5): SAVISQKPSRDICQRGTSLTIQCQVDSQVTMMFWYRQQPGQSLTLIATANQGSEATYESGFVIDKFPISRPNLTFSTLTVSNMSPEDSSIYLCSAREVNQPQHFGDGTRLSIL.

This rearrangement joins TRBV28 to TRBJ1-1, with D uncertain. Germline V gene lookup returns CDR1 MDHEN and CDR2 SYDVKM. The CDR3 sequence is 11 residues long. V was trimmed by 4 bases and J by 5 bases, leaving 5 bases between them. Written as DNA, the CDR3 is TGTGCCAGCAGTTCCGCGACTGAAGCTTTCTTT. Translation: CASSSATEAFF.

The rearrangement uses TRBV7-8 and TRBJ1-5; tentative D call: TRBD1 (6 bases). Trimming pared 3 bases from V and 4 bases from J, leaving 28 bases between. The CDR3 loop spans 20 amino acids. CDR1 is SGHVS, CDR2 FQNEAQ, per germline. CDR3: CASSFWGGADPLPRNQPQHF. The CDR3, as DNA: TGTGCCAGCAGCTTTTGGGGGGGGGCAGATCCCCTACCTAGGAATCAGCCCCAGCATTTT.

This chain joins TRBV6-5 and TRBJ1-2; 10 bases are a match to TRBD1. The CDR3 is made up of 14 amino acids. Trimming at V came to 4 bases and at J to 6 bases, leaving 5 bases not matched to a gene. CDR1 is MNHEY and CDR2 is SVGAGI in the germline V gene. CDR3 sequence reads: CASSSPDRGNGYTF. CDR3 DNA: TGTGCCAGCAGTTCCCCGGACAGGGGGAATGGCTACACCTTC.

The chain carries TRBV7-2 and TRBJ2-1; D uncertain. Between the trimmed V and J ends, which lost 5 bases and 8 bases, there was a span of 7 bases. The CDR3 runs 11 residues. Germline CDR1 is SGHTA and CDR2 is FQGNSA. The CDR3 DNA sequence: TGTGCCAGCAGCCCTCAGTATGAGCAGTTCTTC. Encoded protein: CASSPQYEQFF.

The rearrangement links TRBV7-2 to TRBJ2-2; 7 positions agree with TRBD2. V lost 6 bases, J lost 1 base, and 5 bases stayed unmatched. This CDR3 has 15 residues. Germline lookup yields CDR1 SGHTA and CDR2 FQGNSA. CDR3 sequence (DNA): TGTGCCAGCAGTCGGGCTAGCGGGAACACCGGGGAGCTGTTTTTT. It translates to CASSRASGNTGELFF.

The V and J genes are TRBV7-3 and TRBJ1-2; D uncertain. The CDR3 loop spans 11 amino acids. With 5 bases removed from V and 7 bases from J, the gap between germline ends came to 8 bases. Per germline, CDR1 SGHTA and CDR2 FQGTGA. The CDR3, as DNA: TGTGCCAGCAGCGAAGGGAGTGGCTACACCTTC. This codes for CASSEGSGYTF.

This clone was seen a handful of times. The chain employs TRBV9 and TRBJ2-2, with 10 nucleotides matching TRBD2. J was trimmed by 4 bases and V by 3 bases; bases with no gene match: 3. CDR1 SGDLS and CDR2 YYNGEE come from the germline V gene. CDR3 size: 15 residues. This CDR3 reads CASSGGLARTGELFF. CDR3 nucleotides: TGTGCCAGCAGCGGGGGACTAGCGCGCACCGGGGAGCTGTTTTTT.

V gene TRBV29-1 combines with J gene TRBJ2-6, with D maybe TRBD1 (5 bases). Germline V CDR1 and CDR2: SQVTM, ANQGSEA. The CDR3 spans 16 residues. Trimming shortened V by 6 bases and J by 2 bases, and 17 bases separated the two germline ends. The CDR3 is CSVQDTTSPGANVLTF. Here the CDR3 DNA reads TGCAGCGTCCAGGACACAACGTCACCTGGGGCCAACGTCCTGACTTTC.

The chain uses TRBV11-1 and TRBJ2-1; the match to TRBD2 covers 7 bases. CDR3 size: 14 residues. With V trimmed by 3 bases and J by 6 bases, 5 bases remained unmatched. CDR1 SGHAT and CDR2 FQDESV come from the germline V gene (reference sequence). CDR3 residues: CASSLRERTNEQFF. The CDR3 region has the DNA TGTGCCAGCAGCTTGCGGGAGAGGACCAATGAGCAGTTCTTC.

The genes are TRBV14 and TRBJ2-2; D gene unclear. Germline CDR1 SGHDN, CDR2 FVKESK. This CDR3 contains 15 residues. V shed 4 bases and J shed 5 bases, with 14 bases lying between them. CDR3 bases: TGTGCCAGCAGCCTCGCCGACATGGGAACCGGGGAGCTGTTTTTT. Amino acids: CASSLADMGTGELFF. The full variable domain, its missing parts supplied by reference TRBV14 and TRBJ2-2, is EAGVTQFPSHSVIEKGQTVTLRCDPISGHDNLYWYRRVMGKEIKFLLHFVKESKQDESGMPNNRFLAERTGGTYSTLKVQPAELEDSGVYFCASSLADMGTGELFFGEGSRLTVL.

The chain is built from TRBV3-1 (or the pseudogene TRBV3-2) and TRBJ2-1, with 10 positions matching TRBD2. This CDR3 spans 19 amino acids. Germline assignment: CDR1 LGHDT and CDR2 YNNKEL (reference sequence). The V gene end was trimmed by 4 bases and the J gene end by 6 bases; junction bases not matched to a gene: 18. The CDR3 loop reads CASSPLISGRPRQRNEQFF. In DNA form, the CDR3 reads TGTGCCAGCAGCCCGTTAATTAGCGGGAGGCCCCGTCAACGCAATGAGCAGTTCTTC.

The chain uses TRBV7-6 and TRBJ1-2; 9 bases are a match to TRBD1. From germline, CDR1 is SGHVS and CDR2 FNYEAQ. The CDR3 sequence is 13 residues long. V trimming: 1 base; J trimming: 7 bases; junction bases outside the gene matches: 1. CDR3 amino acids: CASSLGTGVGYTF. Here the CDR3 DNA reads TGTGCCAGCAGCTTAGGGACAGGGGTTGGCTACACCTTC.

The genes are TRBV5-1 and TRBJ2-1; TRBD1 is a possible D gene (5 bases). V lost 4 bases to trimming and J lost 4 bases, with 15 bases between them. The germline V gene has CDR1 SGHRS and CDR2 YFSETQ. The CDR3 sequence is 15 residues long. CDR3 bases: TGCGCCAGCAGCCCAGGGCTAGGGGCATACAATGAGCAGTTCTTC. This encodes CASSPGLGAYNEQFF.

V is TRBV18 and J is TRBJ2-2; D possibly corresponds to TRBD1 (6 bases). The CDR3 runs 15 residues. V shed 0 bases and J shed 6 bases, with 11 bases lying between them. Germline V gene lookup returns CDR1 KGHSH and CDR2 LQKENI. CDR3 residues: CASSPPRTVPGELFF. In DNA, the CDR3 is TGTGCCAGCTCACCACCCCGGACAGTCCCCGGGGAGCTGTTTTTT. The complete variable domain, with remaining parts taken from reference TRBV18 and TRBJ2-2, reads NAGVMQNPRHLVRRRGQEARLRCSPMKGHSHVYWYRQLPEEGLKFMVYLQKENIIDESGMPKERFSAEFPKEGPSILRIQQVVRGDSAAYFCASSPPRTVPGELFFGEGSRLTVL.

The V call is TRBV30, the J call TRBJ1-1, with D possibly matching TRBD1 (5 bases). Germline V gene lookup returns CDR1 GTSNPN and CDR2 SVGIG (reference sequence). This CDR3 comprises 12 residues. V gave up 5 bases and J gave up 0 bases, with 7 bases separating them. For the CDR3, the DNA is TGTGCCTGGGACAGTTTGAACACTGAAGCTTTCTTT. Translated: CAWDSLNTEAFF.

This rearrangement joins TRBV6-5 to TRBJ2-7, with D possibly called TRBD1 or TRBD2 (6 bases each). This CDR3 has 14 amino acids. CDR1 MNHEY and CDR2 SVGAGI come from the germline V gene. Trimming took 10 bases from V and 2 from J, leaving 18 bases between them. The CDR3 protein is CATRGQERAYEQYF. DNA for the CDR3: TGTGCCACCCGGGGGCAGGAACGGGCCTACGAGCAGTACTTC.

The J gene is TRBJ2-1, the V gene TRBV15; the match to TRBD2 covers 7 bases. CDR3 length: 16 amino acids. The germline gives CDR1 LNHNV, CDR2 YYDKDF (reference sequence). Germline trimming cut 1 base from V and 4 bases from J; bases unmatched to any gene: 7. CDR3 protein: CATSRGGASGYNEQFF. CDR3 bases: TGTGCCACCAGCAGAGGAGGGGCTAGCGGTTACAATGAGCAGTTCTTC.

This CDR3 reads CATSPFTGIYTGELFF. The CDR3 coding sequence is TGTGCCACCAGTCCGTTTACAGGGATCTACACCGGGGAGCTGTTTTTT. This chain uses TRBV24-1 with TRBJ2-2, with D tentatively TRBD1 (6 bases). This CDR3 spans 16 amino acids. The V end was cut by 6 bases, the J end by 3 bases, with 16 bases between. Germline V gene sequence: CDR1 KGHDR, CDR2 SFDVKD.

The chain joins TRBV7-2 to TRBJ2-1; possibly TRBD2 for D (6 bases). V lost 1 base and J 14 bases, leaving 9 bases between the germline ends. Per germline, CDR1 SGHTA and CDR2 FQGNSA. The CDR3 contains 11 residues. CDR3 nucleotide sequence: TGTGCCAGCAGCTTAGGGGACTTGAAGTTCTTC. Amino acids: CASSLGDLKFF.